The following is a T cell receptor beta chain sequence with its context. No antigen is known for it. This entry comes from a study of T cell responses to AZD1222 COVID-19 vaccine. Sequencing used immunoSEQ multiplex PCR; TCRdb keeps in-frame clones, though not all of them. This sample has about 76,000 clones, with about 92% found just once. Study-wide results and limits: Close to half of all spike-specific TCRs reportedly target regions of the variants that are unmutated. Increases in Spike-specific TCR breadth and depth were seen after two AZD1222 doses.

The sequencing here drew on peripheral blood, taken on day 0 of AZD1222 vaccination. This TCR came from an adult in good health.

CDR3 nucleotide sequence: TGTGCCAGCAGCTTTCGGGGCCAGAACACTGAAGCTTTCTTT. This encodes CASSFRGQNTEAFF. The J gene is TRBJ1-1, the V gene TRBV5-8; D may be TRBD1 (5 bases). Between the trimmed V and J ends, which lost 2 bases and 1 base, there was a span of 9 bases. CDR3 length equals 14 residues. Germline-derived CDR1 and CDR2 are SGHTS and YDEGEE.